The source of this T cell receptor beta chain is a study of T cells in women clearing cervical HPV infection. Study as a whole: Controls' single incident HPV16 infection cleared within 12 months without precancer. Blood came at first lesion visit for cases, post-clearance for controls.

The germline gives CDR1 SGHRS, CDR2 YFSETQ. The CDR3 has 14 amino acids. HPV was found by MY09/MY11 PCR and dot-blot genotyping. Note on this clone: The sequenced fragment ends 3 residues before the CDR3 boundary, so the rest is inferred from the germline J gene.

Genomic DNA, averaging approximately 1,200 ng per sample, yielded TCR beta CDR3 via immunoSEQ. TCRdb's table, derived via immunoSEQ multiplex PCR, lists solely in-frame clones and lacks some. This sample's table reports 25,000 to 35,000 clones. The TCR comes from a woman between 18 and 70 years old with a cervical HPV16 infection that either progressed to CIN3+ or cleared (not recorded which). The chain has TRBV5-1 and TRBJ1-4; D is possibly TRBD1 (5 bases). Sequenced: blood buffy coat. Here the CDR3 reads CASSFGAGNSPLFF. The DNA read from the CDR3 is TGCGCCAGCAGCTTTGGGGCAGGGAATTCACCA.